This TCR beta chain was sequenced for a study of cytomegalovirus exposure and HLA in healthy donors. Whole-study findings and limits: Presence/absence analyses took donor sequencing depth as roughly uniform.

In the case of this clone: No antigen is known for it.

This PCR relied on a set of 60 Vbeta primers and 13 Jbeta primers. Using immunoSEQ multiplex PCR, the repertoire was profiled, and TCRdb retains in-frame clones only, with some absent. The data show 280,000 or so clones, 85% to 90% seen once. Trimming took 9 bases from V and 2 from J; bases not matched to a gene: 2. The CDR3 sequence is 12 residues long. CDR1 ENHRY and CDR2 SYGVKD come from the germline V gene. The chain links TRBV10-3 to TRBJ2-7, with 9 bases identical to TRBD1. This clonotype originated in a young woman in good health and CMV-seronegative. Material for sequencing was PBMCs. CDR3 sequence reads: CAMGDRAYEQYF. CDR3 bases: TGTGCCATGGGGGACAGGGCCTACGAGCAGTACTTC.